This T cell receptor beta chain originates from a study of CD8 T cells in ankylosing spondylitis. TCRdb reprocessed the 5' RACE reads with MiXCR, giving one entry per CDR3 protein. This sample yields hundreds of thousands of distinct CDR3 sequences, of which less than 25% are seen a single time; around 3.2% belongs to the top ten. Germline CDR1 reads SGDLS; CDR2 reads YYNGEE. The CDR3 extends over 15 amino acids. Trimming removed 0 bases from V and 9 bases from J; junction bases left unmatched: 7. In its sample, this clonotype was seen a few times. The source is a female donor with ankylosing spondylitis or in good health (not recorded which). The V gene is TRBV9, the J gene TRBJ2-1; 9 nucleotides agree with TRBD1. Sequencing input: blood, either unsorted or a sorted T cell fraction (not recorded which). The CDR3 reads CASSVGRATGGEQFF. The CDR3 DNA is TGTGCCAGCAGCGTAGGGAGGGCGACAGGGGGTGAGCAGTTCTTC.